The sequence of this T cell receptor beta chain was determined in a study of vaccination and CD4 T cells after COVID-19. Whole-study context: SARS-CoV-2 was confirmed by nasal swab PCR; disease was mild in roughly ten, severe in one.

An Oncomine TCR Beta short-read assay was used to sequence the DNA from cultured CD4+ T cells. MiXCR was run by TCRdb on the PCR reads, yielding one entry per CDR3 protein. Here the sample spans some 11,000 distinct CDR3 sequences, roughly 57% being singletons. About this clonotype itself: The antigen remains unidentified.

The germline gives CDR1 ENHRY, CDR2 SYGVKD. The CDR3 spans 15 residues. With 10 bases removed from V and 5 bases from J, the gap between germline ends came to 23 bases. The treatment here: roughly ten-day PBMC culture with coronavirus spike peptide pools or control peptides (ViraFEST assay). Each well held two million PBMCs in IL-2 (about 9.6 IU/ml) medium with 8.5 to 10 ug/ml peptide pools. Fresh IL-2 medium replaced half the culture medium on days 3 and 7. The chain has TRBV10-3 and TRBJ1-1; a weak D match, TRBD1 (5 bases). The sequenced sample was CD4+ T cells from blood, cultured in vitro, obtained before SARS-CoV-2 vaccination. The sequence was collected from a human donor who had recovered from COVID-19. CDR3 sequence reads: CASRGQQGSGTEAFF. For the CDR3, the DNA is TGTGCCAGCAGAGGGCAGCAGGGATCGGGGACTGAAGCTTTCTTT.